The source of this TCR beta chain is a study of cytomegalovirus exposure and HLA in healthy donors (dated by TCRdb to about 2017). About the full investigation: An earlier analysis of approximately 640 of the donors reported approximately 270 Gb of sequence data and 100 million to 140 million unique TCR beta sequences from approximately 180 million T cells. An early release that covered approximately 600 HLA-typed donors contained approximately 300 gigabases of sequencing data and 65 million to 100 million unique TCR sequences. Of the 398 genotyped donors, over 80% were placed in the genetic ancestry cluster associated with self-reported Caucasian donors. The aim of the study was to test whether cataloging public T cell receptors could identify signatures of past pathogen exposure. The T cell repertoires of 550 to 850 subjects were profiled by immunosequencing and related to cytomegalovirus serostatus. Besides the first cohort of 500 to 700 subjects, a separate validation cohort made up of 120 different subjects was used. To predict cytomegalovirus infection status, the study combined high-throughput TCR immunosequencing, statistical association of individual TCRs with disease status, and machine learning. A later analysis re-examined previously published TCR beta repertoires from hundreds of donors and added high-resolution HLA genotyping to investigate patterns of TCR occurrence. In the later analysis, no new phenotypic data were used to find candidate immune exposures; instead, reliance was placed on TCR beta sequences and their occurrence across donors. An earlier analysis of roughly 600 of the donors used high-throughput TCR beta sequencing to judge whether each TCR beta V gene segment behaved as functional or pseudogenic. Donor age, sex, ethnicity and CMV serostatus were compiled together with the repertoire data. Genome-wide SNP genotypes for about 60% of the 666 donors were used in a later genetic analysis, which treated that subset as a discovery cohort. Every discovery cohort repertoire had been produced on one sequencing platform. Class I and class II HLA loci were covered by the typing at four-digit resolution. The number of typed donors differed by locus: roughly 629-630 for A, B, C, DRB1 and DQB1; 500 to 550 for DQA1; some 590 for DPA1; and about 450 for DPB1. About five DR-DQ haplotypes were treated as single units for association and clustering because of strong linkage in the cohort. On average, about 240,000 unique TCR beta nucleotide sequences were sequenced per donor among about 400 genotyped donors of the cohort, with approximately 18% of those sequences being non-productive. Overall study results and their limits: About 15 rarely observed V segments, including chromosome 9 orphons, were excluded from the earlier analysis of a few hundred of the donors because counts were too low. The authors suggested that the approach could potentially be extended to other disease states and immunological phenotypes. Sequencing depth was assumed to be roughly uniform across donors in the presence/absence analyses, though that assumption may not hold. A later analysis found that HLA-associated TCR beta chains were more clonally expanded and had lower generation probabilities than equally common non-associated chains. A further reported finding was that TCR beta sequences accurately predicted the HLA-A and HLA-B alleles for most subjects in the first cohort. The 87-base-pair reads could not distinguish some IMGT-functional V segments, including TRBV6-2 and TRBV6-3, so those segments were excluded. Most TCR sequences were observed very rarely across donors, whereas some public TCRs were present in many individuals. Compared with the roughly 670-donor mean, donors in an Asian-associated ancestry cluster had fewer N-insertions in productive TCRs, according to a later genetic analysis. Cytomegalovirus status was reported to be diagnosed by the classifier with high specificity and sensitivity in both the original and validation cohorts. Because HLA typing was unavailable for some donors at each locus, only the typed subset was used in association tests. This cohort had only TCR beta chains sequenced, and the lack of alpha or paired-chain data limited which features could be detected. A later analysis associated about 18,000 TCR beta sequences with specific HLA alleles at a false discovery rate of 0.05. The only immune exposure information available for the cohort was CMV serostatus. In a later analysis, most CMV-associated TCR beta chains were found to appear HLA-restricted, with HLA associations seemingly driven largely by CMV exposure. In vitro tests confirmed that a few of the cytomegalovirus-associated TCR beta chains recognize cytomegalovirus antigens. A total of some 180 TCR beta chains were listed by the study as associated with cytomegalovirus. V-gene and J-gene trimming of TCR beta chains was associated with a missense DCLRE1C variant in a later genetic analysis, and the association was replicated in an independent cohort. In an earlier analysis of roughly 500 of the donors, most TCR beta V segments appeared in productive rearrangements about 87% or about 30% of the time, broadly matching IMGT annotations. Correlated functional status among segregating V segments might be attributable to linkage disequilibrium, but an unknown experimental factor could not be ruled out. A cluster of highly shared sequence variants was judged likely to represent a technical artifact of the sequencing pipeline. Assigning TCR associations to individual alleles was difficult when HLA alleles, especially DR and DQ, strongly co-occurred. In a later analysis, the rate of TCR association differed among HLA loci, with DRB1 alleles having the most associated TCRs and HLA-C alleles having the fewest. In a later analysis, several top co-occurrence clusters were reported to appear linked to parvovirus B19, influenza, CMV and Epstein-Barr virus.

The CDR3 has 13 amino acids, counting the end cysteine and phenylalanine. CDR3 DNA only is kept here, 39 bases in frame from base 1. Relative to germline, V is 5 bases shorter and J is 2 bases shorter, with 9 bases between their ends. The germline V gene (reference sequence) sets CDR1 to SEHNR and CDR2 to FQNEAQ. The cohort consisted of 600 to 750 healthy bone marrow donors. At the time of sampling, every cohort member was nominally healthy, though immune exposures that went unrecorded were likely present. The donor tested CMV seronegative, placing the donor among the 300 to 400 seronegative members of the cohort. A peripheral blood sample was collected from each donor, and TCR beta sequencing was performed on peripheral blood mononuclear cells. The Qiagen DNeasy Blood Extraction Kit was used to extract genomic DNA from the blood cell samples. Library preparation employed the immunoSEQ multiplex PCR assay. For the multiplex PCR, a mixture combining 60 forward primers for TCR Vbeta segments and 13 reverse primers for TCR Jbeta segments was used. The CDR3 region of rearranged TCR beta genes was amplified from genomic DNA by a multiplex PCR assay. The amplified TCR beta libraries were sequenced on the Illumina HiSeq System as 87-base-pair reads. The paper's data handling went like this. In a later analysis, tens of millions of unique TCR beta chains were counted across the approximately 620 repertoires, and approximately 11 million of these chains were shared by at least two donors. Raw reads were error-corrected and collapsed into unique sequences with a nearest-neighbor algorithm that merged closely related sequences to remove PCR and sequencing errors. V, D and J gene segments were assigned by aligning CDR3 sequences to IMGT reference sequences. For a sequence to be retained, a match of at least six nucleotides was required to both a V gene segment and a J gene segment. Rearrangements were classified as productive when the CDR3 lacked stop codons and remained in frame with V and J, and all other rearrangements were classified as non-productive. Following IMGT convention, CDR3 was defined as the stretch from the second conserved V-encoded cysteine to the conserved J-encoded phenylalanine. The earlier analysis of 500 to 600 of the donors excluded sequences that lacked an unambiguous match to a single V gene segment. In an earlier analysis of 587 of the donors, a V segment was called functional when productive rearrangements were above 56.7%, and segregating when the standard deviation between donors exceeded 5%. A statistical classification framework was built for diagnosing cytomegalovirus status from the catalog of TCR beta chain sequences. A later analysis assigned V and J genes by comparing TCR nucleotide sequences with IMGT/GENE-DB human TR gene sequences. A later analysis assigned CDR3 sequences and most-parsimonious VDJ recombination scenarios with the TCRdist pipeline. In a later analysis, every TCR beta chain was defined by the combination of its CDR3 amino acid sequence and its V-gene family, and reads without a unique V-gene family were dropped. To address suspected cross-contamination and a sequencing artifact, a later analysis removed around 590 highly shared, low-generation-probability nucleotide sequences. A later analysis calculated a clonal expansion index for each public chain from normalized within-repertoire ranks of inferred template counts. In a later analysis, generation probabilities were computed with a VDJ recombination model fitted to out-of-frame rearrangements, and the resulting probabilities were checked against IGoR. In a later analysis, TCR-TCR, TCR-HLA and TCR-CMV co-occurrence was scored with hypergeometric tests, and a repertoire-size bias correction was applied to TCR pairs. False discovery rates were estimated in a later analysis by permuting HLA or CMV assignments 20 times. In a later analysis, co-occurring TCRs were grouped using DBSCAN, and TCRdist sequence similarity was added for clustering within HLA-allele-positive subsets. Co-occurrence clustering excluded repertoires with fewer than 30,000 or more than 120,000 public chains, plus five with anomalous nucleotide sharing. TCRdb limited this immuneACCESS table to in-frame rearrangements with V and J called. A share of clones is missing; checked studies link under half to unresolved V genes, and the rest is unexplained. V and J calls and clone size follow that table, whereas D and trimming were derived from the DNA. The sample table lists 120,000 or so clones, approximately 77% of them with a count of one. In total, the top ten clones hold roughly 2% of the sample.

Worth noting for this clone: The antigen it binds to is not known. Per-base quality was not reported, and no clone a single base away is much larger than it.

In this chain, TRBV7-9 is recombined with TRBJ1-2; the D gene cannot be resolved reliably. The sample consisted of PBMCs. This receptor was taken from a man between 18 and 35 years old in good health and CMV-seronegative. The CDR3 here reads CASSQAPNYGYTF. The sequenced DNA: TGTGCCAGCAGCCAGGCACCAAACTATGGCTACACCTTC.